The rows below give T cell receptor beta chains drawn from one sample of a study of blood T cell repertoires in COVID-19. Clones were sequenced by immunoSEQ multiplex PCR, and TCRdb holds only the in-frame ones, with some missing. The sample holds some 70,000 clones, approximately 89% seen once. Sequencing used peripheral blood. These TCRs come from a woman aged 70-85 years with acute or convalescent COVID-19. Each CDR3 is given with its conserved first and last residue. Fields, in order: V gene, clone size, D gene, J gene, CDR3 protein, CDR3 DNA. The D gene is left open where the match is weak. The size of a clone is reported for some rows only, either as once, few or many, or as a class for expanded clones.

>TRBV28|.|.|TRBJ1-2
CASSPNMGYTF
TGTGCCAGCAGTCCTAATATGGGCTACACCTTC
>TRBV27|.|.|TRBJ2-5
CASSLYGQQETQYF
TGTGCCAGCAGTTTATATGGGCAACAAGAGACCCAGTACTTC
>TRBV28|.|TRBD1|TRBJ1-2
CASSVTGTGATSGYTF
TGTGCCAGCAGTGTAACCGGGACAGGCGCAACGAGCGGCTACACCTTC
>TRBV30|.|.|TRBJ1-1
CAWSRGGNTEAFF
TGTGCCTGGTCTCGGGGGGGGAACACTGAAGCTTTCTTT
>TRBV7-2|.|.|TRBJ1-4
CASSLILSQEEKLFF
TGTGCCAGCAGCTTAATCCTCTCCCAAGAGGAAAAACTGTTTTTT
>TRBV9|once|TRBD1|TRBJ1-4
CASSVERGQGEKLFF
TGTGCCAGCAGCGTAGAAAGGGGGCAGGGTGAAAAACTGTTTTTT
>TRBV7-9|.|.|TRBJ1-2
CASSFNSNPTEGYTF
TGTGCCAGCAGCTTTAACTCCAACCCGACGGAGGGCTACACCTTC
>TRBV10-3|.|TRBD1|TRBJ1-2
CAISLDRGSYGYTF
TGTGCCATCAGCCTGGACAGGGGAAGCTATGGCTACACCTTC
>TRBV5-1|.|.|TRBJ2-7
CASSSEGSSYEQYF
TGCGCCAGCAGCTCCGAGGGAAGCTCCTACGAGCAGTACTTC
>TRBV7-2|.|TRBD2|TRBJ2-2
CASSDRTSGRWGTGELFF
TGTGCCAGCAGCGACCGGACTAGCGGGAGGTGGGGCACCGGGGAGCTGTTTTTT
>TRBV19|.|.|TRBJ2-3
CASSPQTPDTQYF
TGTGCCAGTAGTCCCCAGACTCCAGATACGCAGTATTTT
>TRBV24-1|.|.|TRBJ2-7
CATSEPSSYEQYF
TGTGCCACCAGTGAGCCCAGCTCCTACGAGCAGTACTTC
>TRBV6-6|.|.|TRBJ1-6
CASSPDRGASSYNSPLHF
TGTGCCAGCAGTCCCGACCGAGGCGCCAGCTCCTATAATTCACCCCTCCACTTT
>TRBV19|many|TRBD2|TRBJ2-1
CASMGLAGVYGYNEQFF
TGTGCCAGTATGGGACTAGCGGGAGTATATGGGTACAATGAGCAGTTCTTC
>TRBV28|once|TRBD1|TRBJ2-5
CASRGDRGIQETQYF
TGTGCCAGCAGGGGGGACAGGGGAATCCAAGAGACCCAGTACTTC
>TRBV28|.|TRBD1|TRBJ1-6
CASSLWTGGGNSPLHF
TGTGCCAGCAGTCTCTGGACAGGGGGCGGTAATTCACCCCTCCACTTT
>TRBV7-9|once|TRBD1|TRBJ1-1
CASSPPDRVDTEAFF
TGTGCCAGCAGCCCCCCGGACAGGGTAGACACTGAAGCTTTCTTT
>TRBV27|.|TRBD1|TRBJ1-3
CASSFASPDRGGGNTIYF
TGTGCCAGCAGTTTCGCCTCTCCTGACAGGGGTGGAGGAAACACCATATATTTT
>TRBV6-5|.|.|TRBJ1-4
CASSTGRIEKLFF
TGTGCCAGCAGTACAGGGCGGATTGAAAAACTGTTTTTT
>TRBV9|.|TRBD1|TRBJ1-2
CASSKTLNRGQLHGYTF
TGTGCCAGCAGCAAAACCCTTAACAGGGGGCAGTTGCATGGCTACACCTTC
>TRBV7-9|.|TRBD1|TRBJ1-2
CASSPSGQDNYGYTF
TGTGCCAGCAGCCCATCGGGACAGGATAACTATGGCTACACCTTC
>TRBV25-1|.|TRBD1|TRBJ2-7
CASGHRGSYEQYF
TGTGCCAGCGGGCACAGGGGTTCCTACGAGCAGTACTTC
>TRBV11-2|.|TRBD1|TRBJ1-6
CASSLTGLSNSPLHF
TGTGCCAGCAGCCTGACAGGGCTTAGTAATTCACCCCTCCACTTT
>TRBV18|few|TRBD1|TRBJ1-1
CASSRGDRVNTEAFF
TGTGCCAGCTCACGGGGGGACAGAGTGAACACTGAAGCTTTCTTT
>TRBV6-5|.|.|TRBJ1-1
CASRNSGGTEAFF
TGTGCCAGCAGGAACTCCGGGGGCACTGAAGCTTTCTTT
>TRBV29-1|.|TRBD1|TRBJ1-1
CSNRGPTNTEAFF
TGCAGCAACAGGGGGCCAACGAACACTGAAGCTTTCTTT
>TRBV5-8|.|.|TRBJ1-1
CASSLLGSAFPINTEAFF
TGTGCCAGCAGCTTGCTTGGCAGCGCTTTTCCGATCAACACTGAAGCTTTCTTT
>TRBV10-3|.|.|TRBJ2-4
CAISESKAGSKNIQYF
TGTGCCATCAGTGAGTCTAAGGCGGGATCCAAAAACATTCAGTACTTC
>TRBV10-3|.|.|TRBJ2-3
CAIRGGTDTQYF
TGTGCCATCAGGGGAGGCACAGATACGCAGTATTTT
>TRBV6-5|once|TRBD2|TRBJ2-1
CASTTGLSYNEQFF
TGTGCCAGCACTACGGGACTATCCTACAATGAGCAGTTCTTC
>TRBV12-5|.|TRBD1|TRBJ1-2
CASGLTGTGRNYGYTF
TGTGCTAGTGGTTTGACCGGGACAGGGAGGAACTATGGCTACACCTTC
>TRBV27|.|TRBD1|TRBJ1-1
CASRLTGEITEAFF
TGTGCCAGCAGACTGACAGGGGAAATCACTGAAGCTTTCTTT
>TRBV11-2|.|TRBD1|TRBJ2-5
CASSVRTGSGETQYF
TGTGCCAGCAGCGTAAGGACAGGATCTGGAGAGACCCAGTACTTC
>TRBV27|.|TRBD1|TRBJ2-1
CASSHFLGQAYNEQFF
TGTGCCAGCAGTCATTTCTTGGGACAGGCCTACAATGAGCAGTTCTTC
>TRBV28|.|.|TRBJ1-2
CASSSPSGRLYYGYTF
TGTGCCAGCAGTTCTCCCAGCGGACGGCTTTACTATGGCTACACCTTC
>TRBV4-2|.|.|TRBJ2-5
CASSPPAGETQYF
TGTGCCAGCAGCCCCCCCGCCGGGGAGACCCAGTACTTC
>TRBV2|.|.|TRBJ1-5
CASSEEGNGQPQHF
TGTGCCAGCAGTGAAGAGGGGAACGGTCAGCCCCAGCATTTT
>TRBV4-2|.|.|TRBJ1-1
CASSQVLGQNTEAFF
TGTGCCAGCAGCCAAGTTCTGGGACAGAACACTGAAGCTTTCTTT
>TRBV24-1|few|.|TRBJ2-2
CATSDLVFGGTGELFF
TGTGCCACCAGTGACCTCGTCTTCGGCGGTACCGGGGAGCTGTTTTTT
>TRBV7-9|once|.|TRBJ2-7
CASSSGLQSYEQYF
TGTGCCAGCAGCTCGGGACTGCAATCCTACGAGCAGTACTTC
>TRBV19|.|.|TRBJ2-5
CASSKNRGETQYF
TGTGCCAGTAGTAAAAATAGGGGAGAGACCCAGTACTTC
>TRBV6-1|.|.|TRBJ1-5
CASSEVSSNQPQHF
TGTGCCAGCAGTGAAGTTAGCTCCAATCAGCCCCAGCATTTT
>TRBV10-3|.|TRBD1|TRBJ1-5
CAISESTGTGTVFGQPQHF
TGTGCCATCAGTGAGTCGACCGGAACCGGGACAGTGTTTGGTCAGCCCCAGCATTTT